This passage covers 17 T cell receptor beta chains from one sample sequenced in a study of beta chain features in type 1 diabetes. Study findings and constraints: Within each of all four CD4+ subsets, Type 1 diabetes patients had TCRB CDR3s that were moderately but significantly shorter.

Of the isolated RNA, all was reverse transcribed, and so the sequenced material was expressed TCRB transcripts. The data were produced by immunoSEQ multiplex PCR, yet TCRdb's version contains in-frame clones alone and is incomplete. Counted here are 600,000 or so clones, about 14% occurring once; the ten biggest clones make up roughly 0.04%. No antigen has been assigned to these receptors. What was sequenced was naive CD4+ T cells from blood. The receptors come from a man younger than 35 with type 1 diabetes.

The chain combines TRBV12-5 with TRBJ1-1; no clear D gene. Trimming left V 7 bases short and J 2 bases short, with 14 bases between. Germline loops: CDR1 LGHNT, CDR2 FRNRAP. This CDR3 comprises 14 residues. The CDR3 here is CASAPQNLNTEAFF. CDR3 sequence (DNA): TGTGCTAGTGCCCCACAGAATTTAAACACTGAAGCTTTCTTT. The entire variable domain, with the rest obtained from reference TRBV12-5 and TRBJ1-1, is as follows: DARVTQTPRHKVTEMGQEVTMRCQPILGHNTVFWYRQTMMQGLELLAYFRNRAPLDDSGMPKDRFSAEMPDATLATLKIQPSEPRDSAVYFCASAPQNLNTEAFFGQGTRLTVV.

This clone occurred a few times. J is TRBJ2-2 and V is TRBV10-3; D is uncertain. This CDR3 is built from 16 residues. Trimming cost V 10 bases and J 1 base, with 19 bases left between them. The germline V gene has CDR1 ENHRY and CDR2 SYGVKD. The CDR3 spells CATNTYKAENTGELFF. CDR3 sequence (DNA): TGTGCCACCAACACCTATAAGGCCGAGAACACCGGGGAGCTGTTTTTT.

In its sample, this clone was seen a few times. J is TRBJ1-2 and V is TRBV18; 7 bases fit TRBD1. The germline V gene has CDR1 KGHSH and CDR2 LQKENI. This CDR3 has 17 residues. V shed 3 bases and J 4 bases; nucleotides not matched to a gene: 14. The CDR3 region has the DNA TGTGCCAGCTCACCCGTGGACAGGATCCGGTCAGGCTATGGCTACACCTTC. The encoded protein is CASSPVDRIRSGYGYTF.

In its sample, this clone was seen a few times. The DNA of the CDR3 is TGTGCCAGCAGTCCAATCAGCACAGATACGCAGTATTTT. It specifies CASSPISTDTQYF. The chain couples TRBV7-9 to TRBJ2-3; no firm D call. The V gene's germline CDR1 is SEHNR and CDR2 FQNEAQ (reference sequence). Trimming took 6 bases from V and 0 from J, leaving 7 bases between them. This CDR3 contains 13 residues.

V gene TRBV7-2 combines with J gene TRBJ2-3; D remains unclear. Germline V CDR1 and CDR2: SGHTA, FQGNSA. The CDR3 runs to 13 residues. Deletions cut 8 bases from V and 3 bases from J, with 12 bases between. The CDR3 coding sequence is TGTGCCAGCCGGCTAGGTACGACAGATACGCAGTATTTT. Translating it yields CASRLGTTDTQYF. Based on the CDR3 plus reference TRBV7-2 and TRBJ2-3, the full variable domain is GAGVSQSPSNKVTEKGKDVELRCDPISGHTALYWYRQSLGQGLEFLIYFQGNSAPDKSGLPSDRFSAERTGGSVSTLTIQRTQQEDSAVYLCASRLGTTDTQYFGPGTRLTVL.

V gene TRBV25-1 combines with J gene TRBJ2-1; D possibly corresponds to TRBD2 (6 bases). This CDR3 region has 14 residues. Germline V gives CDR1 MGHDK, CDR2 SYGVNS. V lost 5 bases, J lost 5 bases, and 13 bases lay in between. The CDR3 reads CASSYPGTDNEQFF. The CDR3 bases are TGTGCCAGCAGTTACCCCGGGACTGACAATGAGCAGTTCTTC.

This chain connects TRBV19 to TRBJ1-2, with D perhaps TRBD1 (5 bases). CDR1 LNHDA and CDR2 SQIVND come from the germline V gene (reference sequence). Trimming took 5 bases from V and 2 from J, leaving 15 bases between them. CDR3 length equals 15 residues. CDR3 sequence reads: CASSASAGPNYGYTF. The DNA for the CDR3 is TGTGCCAGTAGTGCTTCAGCAGGGCCAAACTATGGCTACACCTTC.

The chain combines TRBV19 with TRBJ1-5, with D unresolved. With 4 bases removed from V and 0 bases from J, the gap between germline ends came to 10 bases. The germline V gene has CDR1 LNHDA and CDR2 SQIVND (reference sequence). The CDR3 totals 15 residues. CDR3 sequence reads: CASSTDQYSNQPQHF. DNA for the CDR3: TGTGCCAGTAGTACGGATCAGTATAGCAATCAGCCCCAGCATTTT.

This CDR3 is CASSLGRGTSNQPQHF. CDR3 in DNA: TGTGCCAGCAGCTTAGGCAGGGGGACGAGCAATCAGCCCCAGCATTTT. The V gene is TRBV7-9, the J gene TRBJ1-5, with TRBD1 matching 7 bases. Germline CDR1 is SEHNR and CDR2 is FQNEAQ (reference sequence). The CDR3 sequence is 16 residues long. V shed 1 base, J shed 1 base, and the junction held 4 bases outside the gene matches.

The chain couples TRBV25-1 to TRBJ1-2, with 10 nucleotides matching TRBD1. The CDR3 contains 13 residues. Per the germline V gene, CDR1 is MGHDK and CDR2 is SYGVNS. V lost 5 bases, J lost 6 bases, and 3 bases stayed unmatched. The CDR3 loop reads CASSRQGADGYTF. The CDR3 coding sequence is TGTGCCAGCAGTCGACAGGGGGCGGATGGCTACACCTTC.

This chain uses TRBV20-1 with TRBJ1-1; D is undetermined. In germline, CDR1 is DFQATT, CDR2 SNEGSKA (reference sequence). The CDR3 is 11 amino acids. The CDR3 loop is CRGSQNTEAFF. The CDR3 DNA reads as TGCAGGGGAAGCCAGAACACTGAAGCTTTCTTT.

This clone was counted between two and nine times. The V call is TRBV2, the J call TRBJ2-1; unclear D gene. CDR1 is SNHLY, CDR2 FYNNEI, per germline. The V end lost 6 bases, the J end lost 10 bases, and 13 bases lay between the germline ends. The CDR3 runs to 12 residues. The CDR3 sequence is CASRTLGAEQFF. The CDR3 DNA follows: TGTGCCAGCAGAACCCTTGGAGCGGAGCAGTTCTTC.

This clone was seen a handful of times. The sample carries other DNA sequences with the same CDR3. This CDR3 reads CASSLARDQPQHF. DNA of the CDR3: TGTGCCAGCAGCTTAGCGAGGGATCAGCCCCAGCATTTT. This chain links TRBV7-9 with TRBJ1-5; D remains unclear. Trimming took off 0 bases at V and 5 bases at J, with 5 bases between the two ends. CDR1 is SEHNR, CDR2 FQNEAQ, per germline (reference sequence). This CDR3 contains 13 residues.

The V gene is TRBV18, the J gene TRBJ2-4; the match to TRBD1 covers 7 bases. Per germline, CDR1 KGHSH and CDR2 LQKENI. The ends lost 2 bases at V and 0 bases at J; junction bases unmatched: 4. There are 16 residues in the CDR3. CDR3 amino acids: CASSPDRALAKNIQYF. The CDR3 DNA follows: TGTGCCAGCTCACCAGACAGGGCACTAGCCAAAAACATTCAGTACTTC.

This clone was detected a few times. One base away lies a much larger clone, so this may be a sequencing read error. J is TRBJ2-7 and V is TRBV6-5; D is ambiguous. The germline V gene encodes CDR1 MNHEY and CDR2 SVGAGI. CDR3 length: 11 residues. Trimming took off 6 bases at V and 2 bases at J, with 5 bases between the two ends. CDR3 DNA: TGTGCCAGCAGCTCCCCCTACGAGCAGTACTTC. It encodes CASSSPYEQYF.

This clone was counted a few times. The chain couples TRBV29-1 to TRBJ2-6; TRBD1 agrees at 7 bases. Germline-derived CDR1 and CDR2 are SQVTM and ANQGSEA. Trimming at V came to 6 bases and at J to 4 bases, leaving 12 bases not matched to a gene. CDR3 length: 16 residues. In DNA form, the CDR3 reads TGCAGCGTCCAGGCCGGGACAGCCCTAGGGGCCAACGTCCTGACTTTC. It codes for CSVQAGTALGANVLTF.

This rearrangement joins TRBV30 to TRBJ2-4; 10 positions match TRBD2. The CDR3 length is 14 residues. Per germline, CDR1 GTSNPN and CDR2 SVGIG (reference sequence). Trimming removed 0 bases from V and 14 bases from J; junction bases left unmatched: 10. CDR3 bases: TGTGCCTGGAGTGTTACCCCTGGGACTAGCGTTGAGTACTTC. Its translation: CAWSVTPGTSVEYF.